This is a list of T cell receptor beta chains from one sample in a study of CD8+ T cells in alopecia areata. The repertoire was sequenced with immunoSEQ multiplex PCR; TCRdb's copy has only in-frame clones and lacks some. In the table there are fewer than 200,000 clones, about 67% of which are singletons. This material consisted of CD8+ T cells sorted from blood, taken at week 0. All receptors derive from a human donor with alopecia areata. The CDR3 runs from the conserved cysteine through the conserved F or W. D genes are given only for firm matches. Expanded clones get a size class; other rows say once, few or many, or leave the size out.

abundance | j_gene | len | d_gene | v_gene | CDR3aa | CDR3nt
. | TRBJ1-2 | 14 | . | TRBV7-9 | CASSTGQANYGYTF | TGTGCCAGCAGCACGGGACAAGCAAACTATGGCTACACCTTC
few | TRBJ1-6 | 15 | . | TRBV19 | CARQNDLKGGSPLHF | TGTGCCAGACAGAACGACCTGAAAGGGGGTTCACCCCTCCACTTT
. | TRBJ1-6 | 12 | . | TRBV29-1 | CSVAGDNSPLHF | TGCAGCGTTGCGGGAGATAATTCACCCCTCCACTTT
. | TRBJ2-3 | 12 | . | TRBV27 | CASSLRTDTQYF | TGTGCCAGCAGTTTAAGGACAGATACGCAGTATTTT
. | TRBJ1-2 | 12 | . | TRBV5-6 | CASSFIPLYYTF | TGTGCCAGCAGCTTCATCCCCTTATATTACACCTTC
. | TRBJ1-1 | 13 | . | TRBV7-9 | CASSPPGATEAFF | TGTGCCAGCAGCCCCCCAGGGGCCACTGAAGCTTTCTTT
. | TRBJ1-5 | 14 | . | TRBV7-9 | CASSFPGAGQPQHF | TGTGCCAGCAGCTTCCCGGGGGCGGGTCAGCCCCAGCATTTT
. | TRBJ1-2 | 12 | . | TRBV4-2 | CASSHGIDGYTF | TGTGCCAGCAGCCATGGTATCGATGGCTACACCTTC
. | TRBJ1-2 | 11 | . | TRBV29-1 | CSAAAAYGYTF | TGCAGCGCCGCGGCAGCCTATGGCTACACCTTC
few | TRBJ2-7 | 14 | . | TRBV4-2 | CASSQDRGSYEQYF | TGTGCCAGCAGCCAAGACAGGGGATCCTACGAGCAGTACTTC
. | TRBJ1-5 | 15 | . | TRBV6-5 | CASSYDGEGNQPQHF | TGTGCCAGCAGTTACGACGGGGAAGGAAATCAGCCCCAGCATTTT
few | TRBJ1-1 | 15 | TRBD1 | TRBV27 | CASSLLTGGNTEAFF | TGTGCCAGCAGTTTATTAACAGGGGGGAACACTGAAGCTTTCTTT
. | TRBJ1-2 | 12 | TRBD1 | TRBV2 | CASPLQGSPSTF | TGTGCCAGCCCTCTACAGGGGTCCCCTAGCACCTTC
. | TRBJ2-7 | 13 | TRBD2 | TRBV5-6 | CASSELARNEQYF | TGTGCCAGTTCCGAACTAGCGAGGAACGAGCAGTACTTC
. | TRBJ2-5 | 15 | . | TRBV7-8 | CASSHRGSYQETQYF | TGTGCCAGCAGCCACCGGGGAAGTTACCAAGAGACCCAGTACTTC
few | TRBJ1-2 | 13 | . | TRBV30 | CAWRDETNYGYTF | TGTGCCTGGAGGGACGAAACTAACTATGGCTACACCTTC
. | TRBJ1-6 | 13 | . | TRBV4-2 | CASSHDTTSPLHF | TGTGCCAGCAGCCACGACACCACCTCACCCCTCCACTTT
few | TRBJ2-7 | 15 | TRBD1 | TRBV15 | CATSNPGRDRVEQYF | TGTGCCACCAGCAACCCGGGCCGGGACAGGGTCGAGCAGTACTTC
. | TRBJ2-7 | 12 | TRBD1 | TRBV4-2 | CASSRTGYEQYF | TGTGCCAGCAGCCGGACAGGCTACGAGCAGTACTTC
. | TRBJ2-1 | 10 | . | TRBV20-1 | CSASAGEQFF | TGCAGTGCTAGTGCGGGGGAGCAGTTCTTC
. | TRBJ2-7 | 14 | . | TRBV27 | CASTDVGGSYEQYF | TGTGCCAGCACCGACGTCGGGGGATCCTACGAGCAGTACTTC
. | TRBJ2-5 | 15 | TRBD2 | TRBV30 | CAWDAGTSGRETQYF | TGTGCCTGGGACGCTGGGACTAGCGGAAGAGAGACCCAGTACTTC
once | TRBJ2-1 | 16 | . | TRBV7-6 | CASSPGPGQIHDEQFF | TGTGCCAGCAGCCCCGGGCCGGGGCAAATTCACGATGAGCAGTTCTTC
. | TRBJ1-1 | 13 | . | TRBV29-1 | CSVEGRSGTEAFF | TGCAGCGTTGAGGGCAGGTCAGGCACTGAAGCTTTCTTT
. | TRBJ2-3 | 15 | TRBD2 | TRBV15 | CATRETSDSTDTQYF | TGTGCCACCAGGGAAACTAGCGATAGCACAGATACGCAGTATTTT
. | TRBJ2-3 | 11 | . | TRBV7-9 | CASSLSPTQYF | TGTGCCAGCAGCTTATCCCCTACGCAGTATTTT
. | TRBJ1-3 | 11 | . | TRBV20-1 | CSATTGNTIYF | TGCAGTGCCACCACAGGGAACACCATATATTTT
. | TRBJ2-1 | 16 | . | TRBV13 | CASSLGLAGGAYEQFF | TGTGCCAGCAGCTTAGGCCTAGCAGGGGGGGCCTATGAGCAGTTCTTC
. | TRBJ2-7 | 12 | . | TRBV29-1 | CSVELGPNEQYF | TGCAGCGTTGAACTCGGACCTAACGAGCAGTACTTC
. | TRBJ2-2 | 14 | . | TRBV29-1 | CSVLVKSGTGELFF | TGCAGCGTTCTGGTCAAGTCGGGCACCGGGGAGCTGTTTTTT
. | TRBJ1-3 | 16 | . | TRBV15 | CATSRVPPNSGNTIYF | TGTGCCACCAGCAGAGTACCTCCAAACTCTGGAAACACCATATATTTT
. | TRBJ1-4 | 14 | TRBD1 | TRBV30 | CAWSRTGGNEKLFF | TGTGCCTGGAGTCGGACAGGGGGTAATGAAAAACTGTTTTTT
. | TRBJ1-1 | 17 | . | TRBV15 | CATSRVNLRDGGTEAFF | TGTGCCACCAGCAGAGTAAATCTTCGAGACGGCGGCACTGAAGCTTTCTTT
. | TRBJ2-5 | 10 | . | TRBV19 | CASSLETQYF | TGTGCCAGCAGCTTAGAGACCCAGTACTTC
once | TRBJ2-2 | 14 | . | TRBV5-1 | CASSLESDTGELFF | TGCGCCAGCAGCTTGGAGAGTGACACCGGGGAGCTGTTTTTT
. | TRBJ2-7 | 11 | . | TRBV6-5 | CASFRTYEQYF | TGTGCCAGCTTCAGAACCTACGAGCAGTACTTC